This T cell receptor beta chain was recovered during a study of human T cells and chemical hapten exposure. In the library, unique molecular identifiers were attached to individual cDNA molecules. In the original analysis: Individual samples carried between about 23,224 and 750,000 TCRs, with 95,638 as the median. From the RACE reads, TCRdb called clonotypes with MiXCR, one entry per CDR3 protein. The V and J calls, along with clone size, are taken from TCRdb and not from the paper's own processing. The sample has about 73,000 distinct CDR3 sequences; 8.5% are singletons. This clonotype showed up just a few times. Time point meaning: patch test 2, 6 weeks after DPC sensitization. Treatment given: therapeutic diphenylcyclopropenone sensitization with weekly scalp DPC. V lost 5 bases, J lost 9 bases, and 8 bases lay in between. The CDR3 length is 12 residues.

The origin of this receptor is a woman between 50 and 59 years old with alopecia areata. Some clones in this sample may be carry-over from other donors' samples. The chain joins TRBV12-3 or TRBV12-4 to TRBJ1-6, with D hard to call. The specimen comprised whole blood, sampled in connection with sensitization to the hapten diphenylcyclopropenone (DPC). The CDR3 loop is CASSPGSSPLHF. CDR3 nucleotide sequence: TGTGCCAGCAGTCCCGGCTCTTCACCCCTCCACTTT.